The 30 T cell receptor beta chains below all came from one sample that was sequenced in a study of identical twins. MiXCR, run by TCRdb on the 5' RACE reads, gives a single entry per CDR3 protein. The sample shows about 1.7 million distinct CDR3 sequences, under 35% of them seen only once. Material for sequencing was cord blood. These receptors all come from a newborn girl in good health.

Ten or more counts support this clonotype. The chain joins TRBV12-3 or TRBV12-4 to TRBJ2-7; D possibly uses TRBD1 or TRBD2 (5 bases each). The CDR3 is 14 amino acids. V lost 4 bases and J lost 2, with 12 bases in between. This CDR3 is CASSSGTVAYEQYF. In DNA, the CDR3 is TGTGCCAGCAGTTCAGGGACGGTGGCCTACGAGCAGTACTTC.

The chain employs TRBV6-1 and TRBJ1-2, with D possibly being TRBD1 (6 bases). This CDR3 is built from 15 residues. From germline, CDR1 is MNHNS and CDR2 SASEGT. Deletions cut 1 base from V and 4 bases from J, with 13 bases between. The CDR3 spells CASSEVPDRIYGYTF. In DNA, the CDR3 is TGTGCCAGCAGTGAAGTCCCGGACAGAATCTATGGCTACACCTTC.

The CDR3 spells CASSQSAEYEQYF. The CDR3 DNA follows: TGTGCCAGCAGCCAATCGGCGGAATACGAGCAGTACTTC. The gene calls are TRBV3-1 and TRBJ2-7; unclear D gene. This CDR3 spans 13 amino acids. Trimming shortened V by 2 bases and J by 4 bases, and 9 bases separated the two germline ends. CDR1 is LGHDT and CDR2 is YNNKEL in the germline V gene (reference sequence).

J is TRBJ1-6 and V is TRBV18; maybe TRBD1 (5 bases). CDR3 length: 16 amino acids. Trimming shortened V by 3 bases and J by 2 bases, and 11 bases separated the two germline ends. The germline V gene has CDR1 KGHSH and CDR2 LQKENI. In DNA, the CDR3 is TGTGCCAGCTCACCTCTGGGGGTCGCCTATAATTCACCCCTCCACTTT. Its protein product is CASSPLGVAYNSPLHF.

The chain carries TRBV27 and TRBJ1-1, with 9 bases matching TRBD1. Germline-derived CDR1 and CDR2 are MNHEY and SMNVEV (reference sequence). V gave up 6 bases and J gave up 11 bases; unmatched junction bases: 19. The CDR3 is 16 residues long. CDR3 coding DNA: TGTGCCAGCAGAGCCATCCCGGGACAGGGCCCCGCCTCTGCTTTCTTT. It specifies CASRAIPGQGPASAFF.

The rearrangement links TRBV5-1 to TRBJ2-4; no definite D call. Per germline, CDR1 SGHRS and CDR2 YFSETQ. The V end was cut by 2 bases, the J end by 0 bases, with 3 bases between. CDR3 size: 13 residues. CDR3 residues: CASSFEAKNIQYF. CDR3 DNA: TGCGCCAGCAGCTTCGAAGCCAAAAACATTCAGTACTTC.

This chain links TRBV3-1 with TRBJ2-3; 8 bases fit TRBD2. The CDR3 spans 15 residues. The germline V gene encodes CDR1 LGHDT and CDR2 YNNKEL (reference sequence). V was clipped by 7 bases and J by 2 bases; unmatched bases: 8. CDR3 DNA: TGTGCCAGCAATCAGCGGGGGCGTTCCACAGATACGCAGTATTTT. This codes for CASNQRGRSTDTQYF.

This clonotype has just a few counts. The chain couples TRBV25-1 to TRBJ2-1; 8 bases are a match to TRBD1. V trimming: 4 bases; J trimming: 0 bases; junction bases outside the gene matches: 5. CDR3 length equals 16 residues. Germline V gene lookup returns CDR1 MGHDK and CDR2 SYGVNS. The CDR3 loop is CASSGPTGDSYNEQFF. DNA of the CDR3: TGTGCCAGCAGTGGCCCGACAGGGGACTCCTACAATGAGCAGTTCTTC.

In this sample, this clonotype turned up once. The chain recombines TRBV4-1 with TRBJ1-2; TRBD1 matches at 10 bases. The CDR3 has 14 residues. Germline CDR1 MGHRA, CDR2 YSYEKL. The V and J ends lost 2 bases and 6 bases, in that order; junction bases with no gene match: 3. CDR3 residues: CASSQLGTGDGYTF. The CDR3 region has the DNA TGCGCCAGCAGCCAACTTGGGACAGGGGATGGCTACACCTTC.

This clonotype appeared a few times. The CDR3 loop reads CAIMGAGLAGNEQYF. CDR3 nucleotide sequence: TGTGCCATCATGGGAGCGGGACTAGCGGGAAATGAGCAGTACTTC. The chain recombines TRBV10-3 with TRBJ2-5, with TRBD2 identical over 13 bases. The CDR3 runs to 15 residues. The germline V gene has CDR1 ENHRY and CDR2 SYGVKD. The J segment lost 11 bases and the V segment lost 7 bases, leaving 13 bases of the junction unmatched.

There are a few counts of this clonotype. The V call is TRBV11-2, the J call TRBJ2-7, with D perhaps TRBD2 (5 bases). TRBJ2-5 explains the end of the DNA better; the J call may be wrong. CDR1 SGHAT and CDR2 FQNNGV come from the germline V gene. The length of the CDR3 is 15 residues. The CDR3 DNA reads TGTGCCAGCAGCTTAGACCGGAGGCTGGTCAGGACCCAGTACTTC. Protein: CASSLDRRLVRTQYF.

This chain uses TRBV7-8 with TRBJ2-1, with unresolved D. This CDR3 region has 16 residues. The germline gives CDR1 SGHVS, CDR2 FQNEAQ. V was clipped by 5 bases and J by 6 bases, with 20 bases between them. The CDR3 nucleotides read TGTGCCAGCAGCCCCTCAAGAATACATCGGCCCAATGAGCAGTTCTTC. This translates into CASSPSRIHRPNEQFF.

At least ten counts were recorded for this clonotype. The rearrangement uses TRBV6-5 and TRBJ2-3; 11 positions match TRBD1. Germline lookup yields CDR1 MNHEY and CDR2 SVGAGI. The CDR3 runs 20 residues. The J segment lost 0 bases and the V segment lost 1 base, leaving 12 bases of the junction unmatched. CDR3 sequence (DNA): TGTGCCAGCAGTTACTTCAGGACAGGGGGCCATACCTATAGCACAGATACGCAGTATTTT. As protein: CASSYFRTGGHTYSTDTQYF.

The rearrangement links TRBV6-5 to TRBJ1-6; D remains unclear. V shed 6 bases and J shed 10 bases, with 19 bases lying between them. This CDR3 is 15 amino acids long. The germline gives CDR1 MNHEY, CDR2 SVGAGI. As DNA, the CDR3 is TGTGCCAGCAGCACGACCTGGGAGGCGGGATCACCCCTCCACTTT. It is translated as CASSTTWEAGSPLHF.

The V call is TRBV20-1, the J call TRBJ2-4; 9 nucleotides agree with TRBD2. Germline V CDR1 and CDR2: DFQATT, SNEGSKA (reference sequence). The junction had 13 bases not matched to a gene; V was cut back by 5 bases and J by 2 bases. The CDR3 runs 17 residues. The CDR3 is CSAGTSSQWGSKNIQYF. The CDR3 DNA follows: TGCAGTGCTGGGACTAGCAGTCAATGGGGGTCCAAAAACATTCAGTACTTC.

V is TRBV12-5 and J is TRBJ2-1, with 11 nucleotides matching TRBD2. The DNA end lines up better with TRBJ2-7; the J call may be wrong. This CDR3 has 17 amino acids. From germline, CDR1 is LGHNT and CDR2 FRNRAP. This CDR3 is CASGPSRLAGSYNEQYF. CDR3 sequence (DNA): TGTGCTAGTGGTCCCAGTCGACTAGCGGGGTCCTACAATGAGCAGTACTTC.

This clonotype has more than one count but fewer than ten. The CDR3 nucleotides read TGTGCCATCCGGGACGGTTGGGAGCAGTACTTC. Protein sequence: CAIRDGWEQYF. The V and J genes are TRBV2 and TRBJ2-7; perhaps D is TRBD1 or TRBD2 (5 bases each). CDR1 and CDR2 from the germline V gene are SNHLY and FYNNEI. The CDR3 has 11 residues. Trimming removed 10 bases at V and 7 bases at J, with 14 bases between.

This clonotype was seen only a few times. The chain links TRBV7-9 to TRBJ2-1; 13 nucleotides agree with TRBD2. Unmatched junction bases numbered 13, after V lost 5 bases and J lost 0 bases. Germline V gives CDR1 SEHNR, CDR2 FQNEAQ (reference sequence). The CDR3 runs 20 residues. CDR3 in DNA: TGTGCCAGCAGCCAACAAACCGGACTAGCGGGGGCGTTCTCCTACAATGAGCAGTTCTTC. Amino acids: CASSQQTGLAGAFSYNEQFF.

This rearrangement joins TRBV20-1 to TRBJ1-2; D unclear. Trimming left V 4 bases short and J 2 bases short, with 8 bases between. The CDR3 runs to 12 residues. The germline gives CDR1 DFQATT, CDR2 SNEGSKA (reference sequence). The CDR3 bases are TGCAGTGCTACCAGTCCCAACTATGGCTACACCTTC. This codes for CSATSPNYGYTF.

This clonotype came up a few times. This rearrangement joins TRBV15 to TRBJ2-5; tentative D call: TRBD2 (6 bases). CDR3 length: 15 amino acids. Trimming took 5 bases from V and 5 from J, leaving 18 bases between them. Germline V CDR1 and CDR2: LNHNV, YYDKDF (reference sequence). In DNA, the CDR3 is TGTGCCACCAGCCAAAAGGAGGGTCGGCGGGAGACCCAGTACTTC. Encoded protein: CATSQKEGRRETQYF.

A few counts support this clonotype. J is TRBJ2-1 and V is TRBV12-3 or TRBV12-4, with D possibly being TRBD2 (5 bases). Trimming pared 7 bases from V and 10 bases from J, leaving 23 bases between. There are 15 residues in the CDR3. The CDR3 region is CASTVGSSRDGEQFF. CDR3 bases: TGTGCCAGCACCGTCGGGTCTAGCCGGGATGGGGAGCAGTTCTTC.

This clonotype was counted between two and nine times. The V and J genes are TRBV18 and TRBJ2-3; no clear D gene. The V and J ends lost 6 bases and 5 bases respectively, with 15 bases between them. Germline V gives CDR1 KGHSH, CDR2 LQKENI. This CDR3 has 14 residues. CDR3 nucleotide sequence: TGTGCCAGCTCGCGATCCCCCTCTGGAGATACGCAGTATTTT. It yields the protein CASSRSPSGDTQYF.

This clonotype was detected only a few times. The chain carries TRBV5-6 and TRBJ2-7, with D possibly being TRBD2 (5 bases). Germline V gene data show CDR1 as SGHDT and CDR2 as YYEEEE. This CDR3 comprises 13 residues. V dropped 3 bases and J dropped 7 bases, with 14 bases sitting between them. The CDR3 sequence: CASSWQDSGEQYF. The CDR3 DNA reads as TGTGCCAGCAGCTGGCAGGACTCTGGGGAGCAGTACTTC.

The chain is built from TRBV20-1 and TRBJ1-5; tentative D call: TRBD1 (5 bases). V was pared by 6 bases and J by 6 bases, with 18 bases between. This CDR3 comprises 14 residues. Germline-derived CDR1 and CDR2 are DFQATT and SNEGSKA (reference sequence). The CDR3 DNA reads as TGCAGTGCCGCAGACAGTGGGAAGGGTCAGCCCCAGCATTTT. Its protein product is CSAADSGKGQPQHF.

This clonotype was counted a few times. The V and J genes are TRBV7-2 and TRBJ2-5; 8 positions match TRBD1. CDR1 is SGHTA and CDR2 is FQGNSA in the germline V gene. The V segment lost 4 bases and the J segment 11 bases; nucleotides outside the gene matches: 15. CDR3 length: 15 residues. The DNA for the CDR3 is TGTGCCAGCAGCTCGTTTAGGTCCCCGGACAGGGTTCAGTACTTC. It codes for CASSSFRSPDRVQYF.

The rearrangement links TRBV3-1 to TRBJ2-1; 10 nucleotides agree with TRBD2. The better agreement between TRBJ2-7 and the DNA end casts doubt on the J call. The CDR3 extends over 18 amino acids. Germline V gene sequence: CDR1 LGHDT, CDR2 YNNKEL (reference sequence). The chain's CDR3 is CASSQGLAGAQSYNEQYF. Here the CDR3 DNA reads TGTGCCAGCAGCCAAGGGCTAGCGGGGGCCCAGTCCTACAATGAGCAGTACTTC.

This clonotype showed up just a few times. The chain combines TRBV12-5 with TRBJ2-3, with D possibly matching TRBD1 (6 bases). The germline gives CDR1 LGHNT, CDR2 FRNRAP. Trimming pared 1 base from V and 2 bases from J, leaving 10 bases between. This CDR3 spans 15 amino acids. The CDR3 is CASGLGDILTDTQYF. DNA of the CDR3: TGTGCTAGTGGTTTGGGGGACATCCTCACAGATACGCAGTATTTT.

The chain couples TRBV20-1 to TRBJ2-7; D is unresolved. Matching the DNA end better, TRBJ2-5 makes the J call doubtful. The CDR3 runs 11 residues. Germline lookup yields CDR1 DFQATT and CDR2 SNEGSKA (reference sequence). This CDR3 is CSAPDAKTQYF. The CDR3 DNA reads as TGCAGTGCGCCGGACGCGAAGACCCAGTACTTC.

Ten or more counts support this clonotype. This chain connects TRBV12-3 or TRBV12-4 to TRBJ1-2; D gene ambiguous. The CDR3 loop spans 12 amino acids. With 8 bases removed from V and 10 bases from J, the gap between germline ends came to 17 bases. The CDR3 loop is CASGVGGFDYTF. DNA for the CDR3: TGTGCCAGCGGAGTGGGAGGATTTGACTACACCTTC.

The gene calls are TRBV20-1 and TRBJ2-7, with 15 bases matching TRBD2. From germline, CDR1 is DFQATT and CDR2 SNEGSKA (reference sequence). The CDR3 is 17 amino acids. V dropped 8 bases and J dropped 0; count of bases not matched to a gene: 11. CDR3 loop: CSSRGTSGRSFSYEQYF. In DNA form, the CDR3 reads TGCAGTTCCCGCGGGACTAGCGGGAGGTCCTTCTCCTACGAGCAGTACTTC.